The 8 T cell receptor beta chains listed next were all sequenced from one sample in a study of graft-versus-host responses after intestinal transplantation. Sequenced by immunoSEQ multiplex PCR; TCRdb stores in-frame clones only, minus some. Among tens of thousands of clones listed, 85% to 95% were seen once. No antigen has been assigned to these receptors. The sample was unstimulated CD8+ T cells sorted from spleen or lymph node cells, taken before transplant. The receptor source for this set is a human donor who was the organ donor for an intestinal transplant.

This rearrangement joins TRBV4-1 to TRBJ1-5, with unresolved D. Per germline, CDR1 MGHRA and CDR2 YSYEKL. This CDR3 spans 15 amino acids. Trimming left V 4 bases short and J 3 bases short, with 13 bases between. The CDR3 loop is CASSRVDNDNQPQHF. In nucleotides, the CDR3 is TGCGCCAGCAGCCGAGTAGACAATGACAATCAGCCCCAGCATTTT.

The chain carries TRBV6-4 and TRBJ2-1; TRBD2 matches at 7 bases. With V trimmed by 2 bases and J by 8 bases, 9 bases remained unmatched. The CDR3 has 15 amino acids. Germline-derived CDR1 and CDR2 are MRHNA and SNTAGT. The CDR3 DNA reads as TGTGCCAGCAGTGACGGGGCGGGAGCGGGCTATGAGCAGTTCTTC. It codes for CASSDGAGAGYEQFF.

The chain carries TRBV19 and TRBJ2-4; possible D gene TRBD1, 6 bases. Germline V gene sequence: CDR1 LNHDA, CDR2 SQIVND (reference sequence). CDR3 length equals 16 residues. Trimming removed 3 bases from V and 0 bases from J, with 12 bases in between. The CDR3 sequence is CASSIRPGEAKNIQYF. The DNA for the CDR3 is TGTGCCAGTAGTATCCGGCCAGGGGAAGCCAAAAACATTCAGTACTTC.

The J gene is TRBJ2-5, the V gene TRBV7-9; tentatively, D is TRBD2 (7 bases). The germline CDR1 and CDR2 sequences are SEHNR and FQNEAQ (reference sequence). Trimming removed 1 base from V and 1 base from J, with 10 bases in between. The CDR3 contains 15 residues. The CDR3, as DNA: TGTGCCAGCAGCTTAGTGGCGGGGGCCCAAGAGACCCAGTACTTC. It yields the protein CASSLVAGAQETQYF.

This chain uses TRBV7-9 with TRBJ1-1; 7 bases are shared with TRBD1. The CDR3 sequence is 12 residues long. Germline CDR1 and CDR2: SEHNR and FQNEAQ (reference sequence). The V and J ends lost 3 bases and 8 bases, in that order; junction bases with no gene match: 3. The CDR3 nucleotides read TGTGCCAGCAGCTTTCCGGGACAGGAAGCTTTCTTT. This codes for CASSFPGQEAFF.

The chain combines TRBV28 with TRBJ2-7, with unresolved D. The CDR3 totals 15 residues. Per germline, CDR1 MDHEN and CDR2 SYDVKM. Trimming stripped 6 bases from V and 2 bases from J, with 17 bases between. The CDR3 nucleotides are TGTGCCAGCAGCCGCCCCACGCGGAAGACCTACGAGCAGTACTTC. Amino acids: CASSRPTRKTYEQYF.

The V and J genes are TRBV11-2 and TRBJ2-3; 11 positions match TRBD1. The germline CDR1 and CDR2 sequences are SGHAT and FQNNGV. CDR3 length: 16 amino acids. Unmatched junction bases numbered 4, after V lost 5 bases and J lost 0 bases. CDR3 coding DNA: TGTGCCAGCAGCGCGGGACAGGGGGTGAGCACAGATACGCAGTATTTT. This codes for CASSAGQGVSTDTQYF.

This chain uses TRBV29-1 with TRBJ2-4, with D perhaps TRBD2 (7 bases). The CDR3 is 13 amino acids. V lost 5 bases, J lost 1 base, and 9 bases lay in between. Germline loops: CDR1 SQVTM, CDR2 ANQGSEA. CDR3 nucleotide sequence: TGCAGCGTTAAGGGGGGGGCCAAAAACATTCAGTACTTC. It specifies CSVKGGAKNIQYF. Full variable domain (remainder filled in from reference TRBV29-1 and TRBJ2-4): SAVISQKPSRDICQRGTSLTIQCQVDSQVTMMFWYRQQPGQSLTLIATANQGSEATYESGFVIDKFPISRPNLTFSTLTVSNMSPEDSSIYLCSVKGGAKNIQYFGAGTRLSVL.